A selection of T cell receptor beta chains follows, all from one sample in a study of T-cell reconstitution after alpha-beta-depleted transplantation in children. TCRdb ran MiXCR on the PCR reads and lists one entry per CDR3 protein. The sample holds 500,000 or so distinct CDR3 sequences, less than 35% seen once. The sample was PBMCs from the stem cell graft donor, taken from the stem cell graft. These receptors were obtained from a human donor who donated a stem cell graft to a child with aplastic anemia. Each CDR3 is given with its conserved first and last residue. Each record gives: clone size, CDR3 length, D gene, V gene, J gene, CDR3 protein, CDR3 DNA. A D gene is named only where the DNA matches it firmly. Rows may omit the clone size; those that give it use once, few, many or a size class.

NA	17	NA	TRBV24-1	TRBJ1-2	CATSDPGMGRGTLGYTF	TGTGCCACCAGTGATCCCGGCATGGGCAGGGGAACTCTAGGCTACACCTTC
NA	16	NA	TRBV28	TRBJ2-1	CASSLWGSRKNNEQFF	TGTGCCAGCAGTTTATGGGGTAGCAGGAAAAACAATGAGCAGTTCTTC
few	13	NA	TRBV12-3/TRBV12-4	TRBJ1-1	CASSSQSYTEAFF	TGTGCCAGCAGTTCTCAATCGTACACTGAAGCTTTCTTT
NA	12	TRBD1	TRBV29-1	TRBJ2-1	CSAGTGSNEQFF	TGCAGCGCCGGGACAGGGTCCAATGAGCAGTTCTTC
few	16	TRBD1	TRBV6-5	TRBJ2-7	CASSYSRDTGDYEQYF	TGTGCCAGCAGTTACTCCCGGGACACAGGGGACTACGAGCAGTACTTC
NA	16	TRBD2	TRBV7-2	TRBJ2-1	CASSPGGGRAAGEQFF	TGTGCCAGCAGCCCTGGGGGCGGGAGGGCCGCTGGTGAGCAGTTCTTC
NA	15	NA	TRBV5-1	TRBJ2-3	CASSPPLRGADTQYF	TGCGCCAGCAGCCCCCCTCTCAGGGGGGCAGATACGCAGTATTTT
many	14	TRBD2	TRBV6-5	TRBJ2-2	CASSLAGVGGELFF	TGTGCCAGCAGCCTAGCGGGAGTCGGCGGGGAGCTGTTTTTT
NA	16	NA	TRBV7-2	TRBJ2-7	CASSLSGTTSSYEQYF	TGTGCCAGCAGCCTCTCCGGGACCACTAGCTCCTACGAGCAGTACTTC
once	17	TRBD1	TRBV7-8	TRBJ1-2	CASSSTSGTGGLGGYTF	TGTGCCAGCAGCTCCACGTCCGGGACAGGGGGTCTCGGTGGCTACACCTTC
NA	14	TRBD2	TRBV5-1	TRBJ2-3	CASRRVAGEDTQYF	TGCGCCAGCAGGCGGGTAGCGGGAGAAGATACGCAGTATTTT
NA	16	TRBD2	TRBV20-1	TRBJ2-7	CSASSIASGFSYEQYF	TGCAGTGCTAGTTCAATAGCTAGCGGTTTCTCCTACGAGCAGTACTTC
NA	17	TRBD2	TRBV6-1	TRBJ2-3	CASSRIRTSGGPDTQYF	TGTGCCAGCAGCCGAATTCGGACTAGCGGGGGCCCAGATACGCAGTATTTT
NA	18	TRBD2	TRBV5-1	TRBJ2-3	CASSPGLAGVGRTDTQYF	TGCGCCAGCAGCCCGGGACTAGCGGGAGTAGGCCGCACAGATACGCAGTATTTT
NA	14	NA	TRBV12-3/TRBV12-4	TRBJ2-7	CASSLLGFDYEQYF	TGTGCCAGCAGTTTATTGGGGTTTGACTACGAGCAGTACTTC
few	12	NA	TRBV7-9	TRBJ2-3	CASSTLTDTQYF	TGTGCCAGCAGCACTCTCACAGATACGCAGTATTTT
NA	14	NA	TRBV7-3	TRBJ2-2	CASSSGHGTGELFF	TGTGCCAGCAGCTCAGGACATGGCACCGGGGAGCTGTTTTTT
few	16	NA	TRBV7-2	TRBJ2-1	CASSLALDPSYNEQFF	TGTGCCAGCAGCTTAGCGCTGGATCCCTCCTACAATGAGCAGTTCTTC
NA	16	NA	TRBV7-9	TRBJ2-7	CASSPPAVHLSYEQYF	TGTGCCAGCAGCCCCCCTGCAGTACACTTATCCTACGAGCAGTACTTC
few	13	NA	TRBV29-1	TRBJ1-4	CSARGETGEKLFF	TGCAGCGCCCGCGGGGAGACTGGTGAAAAACTGTTTTTT
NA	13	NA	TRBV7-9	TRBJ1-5	CASSLMGEQPQHF	TGTGCCAGCAGCTTAATGGGGGAACAGCCCCAGCATTTT
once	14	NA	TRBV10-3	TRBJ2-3	CAISGNSHTDTQYF	TGTGCCATCAGTGGGAACTCGCACACAGATACGCAGTATTTT
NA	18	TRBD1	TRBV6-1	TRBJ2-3	CASSEQPGTGGRADTQYF	TGTGCCAGCAGTGAACAGCCCGGGACAGGGGGCAGGGCAGATACGCAGTATTTT
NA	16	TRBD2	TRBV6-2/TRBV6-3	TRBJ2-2	CASRSASGSRTGELFF	TGTGCCAGCAGGTCGGCTAGCGGGAGTCGTACCGGGGAGCTGTTTTTT
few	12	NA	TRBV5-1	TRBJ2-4	CASSFPKNIQYF	TGCGCCAGCAGCTTCCCCAAAAACATTCAGTACTTC
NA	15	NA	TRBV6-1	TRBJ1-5	CASSGGRPLREPQHF	TGTGCCAGCAGCGGGGGGCGACCGTTGAGGGAGCCCCAGCATTTT
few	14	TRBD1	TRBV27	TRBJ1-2	CASSLTGVNYGYTF	TGTGCCAGCAGTTTGACAGGGGTGAACTATGGCTACACCTTC
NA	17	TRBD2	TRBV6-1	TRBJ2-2	CASRTPTREGSTGELFF	TGTGCCAGCAGGACCCCTACCCGGGAGGGATCCACCGGGGAGCTGTTTTTT
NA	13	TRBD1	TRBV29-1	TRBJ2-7	CSVGRGLGNEQYF	TGCAGCGTTGGTAGGGGGCTGGGCAACGAGCAGTACTTC
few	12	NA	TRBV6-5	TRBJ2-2	CATKRGTGELFF	TGTGCCACCAAGAGGGGTACCGGGGAGCTGTTTTTT
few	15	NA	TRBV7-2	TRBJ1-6	CASSLGGNNISPLHF	TGTGCCAGCAGCTTAGGGGGGAATAACATTTCACCCCTCCACTTT
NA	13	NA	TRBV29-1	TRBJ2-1	CSLYPRGYNEQFF	TGCAGCCTCTACCCCAGGGGCTACAATGAGCAGTTCTTC